Each of the 22 T cell receptor beta chains below was sequenced from the same sample in a study of cytomegalovirus exposure and HLA in healthy donors. Use of 60 Vbeta and 13 Jbeta primers characterized the PCR. Using immunoSEQ multiplex PCR, the repertoire was profiled, and TCRdb retains in-frame clones only, with some absent. The profile shows 150,000 to 200,000 clones, 75% to 90% of them singletons. The sequenced sample was PBMCs. All receptors derive from a human donor in good health.

This clone was detected only a few times. The chain employs TRBV6-4 and TRBJ1-6, with TRBD1 matching 7 bases. V lost 2 bases and J lost 7; bases outside the gene matches: 8. Germline CDR1 reads MRHNA; CDR2 reads SNTAGT. This CDR3 has 16 residues. CDR3 residues: CASSDQGGRGNSPLHF. CDR3 sequence (DNA): TGTGCCAGCAGTGACCAGGGGGGACGGGGGAATTCACCCCTCCACTTT.

This clone was recorded a few times. The CDR3 nucleotides read TGTGCCAGCACCAAGATTTCGGAGGGGACGGTCGGGCAGCCCCAGCATTTT. Encoded protein: CASTKISEGTVGQPQHF. This chain joins TRBV5-4 and TRBJ1-5; D perhaps matches TRBD1 (5 bases). With 6 bases removed from V and 7 bases from J, the gap between germline ends came to 26 bases. The germline gives CDR1 SGHNT, CDR2 YYREEE (reference sequence). CDR3 length: 17 amino acids.

In regard to this clone: This sample also contains other DNA sequences that code for the same CDR3. CDR3 in amino acids: CASSPSSGGATGELFF. The CDR3 DNA reads TGTGCCAGCAGCCCCTCTAGCGGGGGAGCCACCGGGGAGCTGTTTTTT. The chain combines TRBV5-4 with TRBJ2-2, with 10 nucleotides matching TRBD2. This CDR3 is 16 amino acids long. The trim removed 4 bases at V and 4 bases at J, leaving 7 bases unmatched. From germline, CDR1 is SGHNT and CDR2 YYREEE (reference sequence).

The genes are TRBV12-5 and TRBJ2-7; 10 nucleotides match TRBD1. CDR3 length equals 15 residues. CDR1 and CDR2 (germline): LGHNT, FRNRAP. V shed 4 bases, J shed 1 base, and the junction held 4 bases outside the gene matches. This CDR3 is CASGYRTGGSYEQYF. The DNA for the CDR3 is TGTGCTAGTGGTTACAGGACAGGGGGATCCTACGAGCAGTACTTC.

V gene TRBV5-1 combines with J gene TRBJ1-1; unclear D gene. The V end was cut by 0 bases, the J end by 0 bases, with 9 bases between. Germline lookup yields CDR1 SGHRS and CDR2 YFSETQ. The length of the CDR3 is 15 residues. The CDR3: CASSLELHMNTEAFF. In DNA, the CDR3 is TGCGCCAGCAGCTTGGAGCTGCATATGAACACTGAAGCTTTCTTT.

On this clone: The limits of the CDR3 on the DNA are not certain, so only TCRdb's listed CDR3 is given. This rearrangement joins TRBV6-7 to TRBJ2-3; the table gives TRBD2 as D, unverified against the DNA. TRBV6-7 falls under the ORF class, with uncertain function. The CDR3 length equals 15 residues, ends included. CDR3 loop: CASSFWRGKPDTQYF.

The V call is TRBV23-1, the J call TRBJ1-4; tentative D call: TRBD1 (6 bases). TRBV23-1 is flagged as an ORF with uncertain function. The V end lost 4 bases, the J end lost 5 bases, and 14 bases lay between the germline ends. This CDR3 comprises 15 residues. The CDR3 DNA is TGCGCCAGCAGTCGTCGGACAGCGAGCAATGAAAAACTGTTTTTT. Translated: CASSRRTASNEKLFF.

Written as DNA, the CDR3 is TGCGCCAGCAGCCTTTGGACAGGGCTGGATGAGCAGTTCTTC. This sequence encodes CASSLWTGLDEQFF. The gene calls are TRBV5-1 and TRBJ2-1; 8 nucleotides align to TRBD1. V was clipped by 4 bases and J by 8 bases; unmatched bases: 8. This CDR3 contains 14 residues. Germline V lookup: CDR1 SGHRS, CDR2 YFSETQ.

Worth noting for this clone: The junction shows a germline mismatch at one end, possibly a read error. V gene TRBV7-9 combines with J gene TRBJ1-2, with D unclear. CDR3 length equals 13 residues. Germline lookup yields CDR1 SEHNR and CDR2 FQNEAQ (reference sequence). DNA of the CDR3: TGTTCCAGCAGCATACAGACACTGACTGGCTACACCTTC. Translated: CSSSIQTLTGYTF.

This clone has more than one count but fewer than ten. This sequence joins TRBV4-2 and TRBJ1-1; the match to TRBD1 covers 9 bases. The CDR3 sequence is 15 residues long. Germline loops: CDR1 LGHNA, CDR2 YNFKEQ. V gave up 2 bases and J gave up 4 bases; unmatched junction bases: 5. The CDR3 DNA is TGTGCCAGCAGCCAACCGGACAGGGGCTTCACTGAAGCTTTCTTT. This sequence encodes CASSQPDRGFTEAFF.

V usage is TRBV12-5 and J usage is TRBJ2-5; a weak D match, TRBD2 (5 bases). The V end was cut by 3 bases, the J end by 3 bases, with 11 bases between. Germline assignment: CDR1 LGHNT and CDR2 FRNRAP. The CDR3 has 14 residues. Here the CDR3 reads CASGFRAREETQYF. The CDR3, as DNA: TGTGCTAGTGGTTTCCGCGCGAGGGAAGAGACCCAGTACTTC. Full variable domain (remainder filled in from reference TRBV12-5 and TRBJ2-5): DARVTQTPRHKVTEMGQEVTMRCQPILGHNTVFWYRQTMMQGLELLAYFRNRAPLDDSGMPKDRFSAEMPDATLATLKIQPSEPRDSAVYFCASGFRAREETQYFGPGTRLLVL.

CDR3 in DNA: TGCGCCAGCAGCTTGGGGCAGAACACCGGGGAGCTGTTTTTT. As protein: CASSLGQNTGELFF. The V call is TRBV5-1, the J call TRBJ2-2; D not resolved. CDR1 is SGHRS and CDR2 is YFSETQ in the germline V gene. Trimming pared 0 bases from V and 1 base from J, leaving 4 bases between. The CDR3 covers 14 residues.

There are a few counts of this clone. The chain joins TRBV2 to TRBJ2-2; 7 bases fit TRBD1. The CDR3 is 12 amino acids. Germline V lookup: CDR1 SNHLY, CDR2 FYNNEI. Unmatched junction bases numbered 6, after V lost 11 bases and J lost 6 bases. This CDR3 reads CASQTGPGELFF. CDR3 bases: TGTGCCTCCCAGACAGGGCCCGGGGAGCTGTTTTTT.

This clone was detected only once. The chain employs TRBV11-2 and TRBJ1-1; unclear D gene. CDR3 size: 15 residues. Germline values: CDR1 SGHAT, CDR2 FQNNGV. The V end was cut by 0 bases, the J end by 2 bases, with 10 bases between. The CDR3 reads CASSLDRMPNTEAFF. In nucleotides, the CDR3 is TGTGCCAGCAGCTTAGACAGGATGCCAAACACTGAAGCTTTCTTT.

V and J are TRBV5-6 and TRBJ1-2, with D hard to call. Between the trimmed V and J ends, which lost 0 bases and 8 bases, there was a span of 5 bases. This CDR3 region has 11 residues. Germline CDR1 and CDR2: SGHDT and YYEEEE. The CDR3 reads CASSLAGGYTF. In DNA, the CDR3 is TGTGCCAGCAGCTTGGCAGGAGGCTACACCTTC.

The chain employs TRBV7-8 and TRBJ2-7; D possibly corresponds to TRBD1 (6 bases). The V end lost 1 base, the J end lost 2 bases, and 9 bases lay between the germline ends. CDR3 length equals 14 residues. The V gene's germline CDR1 is SGHVS and CDR2 FQNEAQ. The CDR3: CASSLGTVTYEQYF. Written as DNA, the CDR3 is TGTGCCAGCAGCTTAGGGACAGTTACCTACGAGCAGTACTTC.

This clone was counted a few times. V is TRBV5-1 and J is TRBJ1-2, with TRBD1 identical over 8 bases. V lost 4 bases, J lost 6 bases, and 5 bases stayed unmatched. The CDR3 loop spans 13 amino acids. CDR1 is SGHRS and CDR2 is YFSETQ in the germline V gene. The DNA for the CDR3 is TGCGCCAGCAGCGTGGGACAGGTAAATGGCTACACCTTC. This gives the protein CASSVGQVNGYTF.

This clone was detected a few times. The J gene is TRBJ1-2, the V gene TRBV11-2, with D tentatively TRBD1 (6 bases). Germline V gives CDR1 SGHAT, CDR2 FQNNGV. The CDR3 spans 12 residues. V dropped 10 bases and J dropped 6 bases, with 15 bases sitting between them. DNA for the CDR3: TGTGCCACCTCAGGGGCGGAAAATGGCTACACCTTC. Its translation: CATSGAENGYTF.

This chain joins TRBV9 and TRBJ2-3; 9 bases are shared with TRBD2. The V gene's germline CDR1 is SGDLS and CDR2 YYNGEE. The CDR3 has 17 amino acids. Germline trimming cut 1 base from V and 4 bases from J; bases unmatched to any gene: 10. CDR3 DNA sequence: TGTGCCAGCAGCGTATCCTTTAGCGGGGGTCCCCCAGATACGCAGTATTTT. Its protein is CASSVSFSGGPPDTQYF.

The chain carries TRBV7-9 and TRBJ1-2, with D maybe TRBD1 (6 bases). Germline lookup yields CDR1 SEHNR and CDR2 FQNEAQ (reference sequence). V was pared by 8 bases and J by 7 bases, with 17 bases between. The CDR3 covers 13 residues. CDR3 protein: CASSQGHGLGYTF. The CDR3 DNA follows: TGTGCCAGCTCCCAGGGGCACGGCCTTGGCTACACCTTC.

The chain is built from TRBV2 and TRBJ1-2, with a weak D call TRBD1 (6 bases). V shed 7 bases and J shed 4 bases, with 13 bases lying between them. CDR3 length: 13 residues. CDR1 and CDR2 from the germline V gene are SNHLY and FYNNEI. The CDR3 region is CASMTVGAYGYTF. For the CDR3, the DNA is TGTGCCAGCATGACGGTGGGGGCCTATGGCTACACCTTC.

J is TRBJ1-1 and V is TRBV6-5, with D maybe TRBD1 (6 bases). CDR3 length: 16 amino acids. Germline CDR1 is MNHEY and CDR2 is SVGAGI. V dropped 4 bases and J dropped 11 bases, with 26 bases sitting between them. The CDR3 DNA is TGTGCCAGCAGTTTCATAAAAGGGTTTGGGCGTGGACAGGCTTTCTTT. Translating it yields CASSFIKGFGRGQAFF.